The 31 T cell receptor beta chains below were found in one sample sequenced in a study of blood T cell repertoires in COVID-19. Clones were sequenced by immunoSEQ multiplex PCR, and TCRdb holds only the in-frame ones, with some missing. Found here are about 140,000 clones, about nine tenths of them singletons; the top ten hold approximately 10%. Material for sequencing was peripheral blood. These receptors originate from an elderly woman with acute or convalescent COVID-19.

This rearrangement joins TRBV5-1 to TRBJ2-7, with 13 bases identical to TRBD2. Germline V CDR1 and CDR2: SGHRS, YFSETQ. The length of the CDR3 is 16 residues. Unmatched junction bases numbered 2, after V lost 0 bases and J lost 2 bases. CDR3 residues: CASSLAGTSGTYEQYF. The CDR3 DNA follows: TGCGCCAGCAGCTTGGCCGGGACTAGCGGGACCTACGAGCAGTACTTC.

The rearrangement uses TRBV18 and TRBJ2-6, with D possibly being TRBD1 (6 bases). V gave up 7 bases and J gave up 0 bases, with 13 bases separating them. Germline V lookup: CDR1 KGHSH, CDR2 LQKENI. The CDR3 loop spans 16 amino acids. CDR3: CASLPQGSSGANVLTF. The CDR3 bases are TGTGCCAGCTTACCCCAGGGGAGCTCTGGGGCCAACGTCCTGACTTTC.

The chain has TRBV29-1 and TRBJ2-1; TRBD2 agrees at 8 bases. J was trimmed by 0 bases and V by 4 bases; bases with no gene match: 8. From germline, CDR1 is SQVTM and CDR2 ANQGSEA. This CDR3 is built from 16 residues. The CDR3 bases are TGCAGCGTTGGGGGTATAGCGGGGAGCTCCTACAATGAGCAGTTCTTC. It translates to CSVGGIAGSSYNEQFF.

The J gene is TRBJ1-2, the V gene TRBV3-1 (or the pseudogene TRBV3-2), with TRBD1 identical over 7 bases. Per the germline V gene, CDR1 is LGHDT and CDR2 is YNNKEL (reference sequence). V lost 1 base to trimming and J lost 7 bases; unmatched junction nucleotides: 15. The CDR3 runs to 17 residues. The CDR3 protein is CASSQGVKTENRGGYTF. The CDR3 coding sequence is TGTGCCAGCAGCCAAGGAGTTAAGACAGAAAACAGGGGTGGCTACACCTTC.

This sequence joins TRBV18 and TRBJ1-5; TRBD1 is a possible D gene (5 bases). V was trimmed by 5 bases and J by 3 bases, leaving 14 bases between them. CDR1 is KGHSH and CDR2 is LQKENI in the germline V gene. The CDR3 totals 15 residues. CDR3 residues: CASSKGFGVNQPQHF. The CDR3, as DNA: TGTGCCAGCTCAAAGGGGTTTGGGGTCAATCAGCCCCAGCATTTT.

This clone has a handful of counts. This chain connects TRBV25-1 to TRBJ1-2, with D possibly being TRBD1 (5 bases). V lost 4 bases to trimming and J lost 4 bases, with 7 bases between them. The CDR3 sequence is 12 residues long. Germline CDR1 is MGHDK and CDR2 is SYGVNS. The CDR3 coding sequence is TGTGCCAGCAGTGGACAGCCCTATGGCTACACCTTC. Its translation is CASSGQPYGYTF.

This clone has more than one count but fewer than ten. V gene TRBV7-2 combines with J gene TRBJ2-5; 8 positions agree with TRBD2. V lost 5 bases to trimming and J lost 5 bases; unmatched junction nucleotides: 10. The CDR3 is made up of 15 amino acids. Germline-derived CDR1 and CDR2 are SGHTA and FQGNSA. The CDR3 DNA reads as TGTGCCAGCAGCCCCCGCAGCGGGAGACAGGAGACCCAGTACTTC. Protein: CASSPRSGRQETQYF. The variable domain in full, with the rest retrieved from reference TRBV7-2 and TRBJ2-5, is GAGVSQSPSNKVTEKGKDVELRCDPISGHTALYWYRQSLGQGLEFLIYFQGNSAPDKSGLPSDRFSAERTGGSVSTLTIQRTQQEDSAVYLCASSPRSGRQETQYFGPGTRLLVL.

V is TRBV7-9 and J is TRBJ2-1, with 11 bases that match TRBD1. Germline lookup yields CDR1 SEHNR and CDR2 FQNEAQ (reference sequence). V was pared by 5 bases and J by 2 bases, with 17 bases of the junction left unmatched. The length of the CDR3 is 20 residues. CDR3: CASSNTAGTGGPSPYNEQFF. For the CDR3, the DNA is TGTGCCAGCAGCAACACCGCGGGGACAGGGGGACCCAGCCCCTACAATGAGCAGTTCTTC.

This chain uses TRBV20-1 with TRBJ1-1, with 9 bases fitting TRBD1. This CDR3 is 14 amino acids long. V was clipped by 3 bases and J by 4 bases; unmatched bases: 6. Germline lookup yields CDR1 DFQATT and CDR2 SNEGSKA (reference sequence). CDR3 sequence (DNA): TGCAGTGCTAGTGAACAGGGGGCGCTCACTGAAGCTTTCTTT. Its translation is CSASEQGALTEAFF.

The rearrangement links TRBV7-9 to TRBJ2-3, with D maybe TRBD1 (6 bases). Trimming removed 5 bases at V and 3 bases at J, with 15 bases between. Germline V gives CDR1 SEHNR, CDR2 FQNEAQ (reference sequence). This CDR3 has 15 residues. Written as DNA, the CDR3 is TGTGCCAGCAGCCCCGGGACAAAGGAGACAGATACGCAGTATTTT. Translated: CASSPGTKETDTQYF. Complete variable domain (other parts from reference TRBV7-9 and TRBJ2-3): DTGVSQNPRHKITKRGQNVTFRCDPISEHNRLYWYRQTLGQGPEFLTYFQNEAQLEKSRLLSDRFSAERPKGSFSTLEIQRTEQGDSAMYLCASSPGTKETDTQYFGPGTRLTVL.

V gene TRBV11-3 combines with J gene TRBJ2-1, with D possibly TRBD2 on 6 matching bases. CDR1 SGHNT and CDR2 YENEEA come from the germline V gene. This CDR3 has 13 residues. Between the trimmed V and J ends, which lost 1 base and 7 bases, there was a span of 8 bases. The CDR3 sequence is CASSLAGRNEQFF. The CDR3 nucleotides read TGTGCCAGCAGCTTAGCAGGGAGGAATGAGCAGTTCTTC.

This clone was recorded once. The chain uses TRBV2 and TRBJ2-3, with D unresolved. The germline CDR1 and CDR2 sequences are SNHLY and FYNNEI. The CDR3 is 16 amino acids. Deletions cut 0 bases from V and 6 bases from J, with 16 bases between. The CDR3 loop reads CASSEAGGVVSDTQYF. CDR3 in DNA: TGTGCCAGCAGTGAAGCAGGTGGAGTAGTTTCTGATACGCAGTATTTT.

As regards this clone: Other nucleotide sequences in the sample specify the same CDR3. The CDR3 is CASSPTDSNQPQHF. The CDR3 DNA sequence: TGTGCCAGCTCACCCACAGATAGCAATCAGCCCCAGCATTTT. The genes are TRBV18 and TRBJ1-5; D is unclear. Germline loops: CDR1 KGHSH, CDR2 LQKENI. V lost 3 bases and J 0 bases, leaving 6 bases between the germline ends. This CDR3 spans 14 amino acids.

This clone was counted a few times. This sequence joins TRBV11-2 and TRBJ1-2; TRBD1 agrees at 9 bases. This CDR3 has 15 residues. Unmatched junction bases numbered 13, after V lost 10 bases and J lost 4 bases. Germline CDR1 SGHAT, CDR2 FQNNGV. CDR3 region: CATRATGGPPYGYTF. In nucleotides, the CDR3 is TGTGCCACCAGGGCGACAGGGGGGCCCCCCTATGGCTACACCTTC.

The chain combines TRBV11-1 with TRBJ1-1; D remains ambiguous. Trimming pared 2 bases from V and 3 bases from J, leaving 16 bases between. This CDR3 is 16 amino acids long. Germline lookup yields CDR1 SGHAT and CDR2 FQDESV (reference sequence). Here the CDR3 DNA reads TGTGCCAGCAGCTTACGAGGGAGGTGGAGTGACACTGAAGCTTTCTTT. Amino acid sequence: CASSLRGRWSDTEAFF.

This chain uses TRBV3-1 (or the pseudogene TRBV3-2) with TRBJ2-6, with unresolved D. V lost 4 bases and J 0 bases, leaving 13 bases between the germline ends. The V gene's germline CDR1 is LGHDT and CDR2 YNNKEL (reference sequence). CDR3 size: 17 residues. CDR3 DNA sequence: TGTGCCAGCAGCCCCAGGAATGGCGCCTCTGGGGCCAACGTCCTGACTTTC. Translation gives CASSPRNGASGANVLTF.

As DNA, the CDR3 is TGCGCCAGCAGCTTCCAGTACCAAGAGACCCAGTACTTC. Protein: CASSFQYQETQYF. V gene TRBV5-1 combines with J gene TRBJ2-5; D ambiguous. Trimming took off 2 bases at V and 0 bases at J, with 5 bases between the two ends. Germline V gene lookup returns CDR1 SGHRS and CDR2 YFSETQ. The CDR3 totals 13 residues.

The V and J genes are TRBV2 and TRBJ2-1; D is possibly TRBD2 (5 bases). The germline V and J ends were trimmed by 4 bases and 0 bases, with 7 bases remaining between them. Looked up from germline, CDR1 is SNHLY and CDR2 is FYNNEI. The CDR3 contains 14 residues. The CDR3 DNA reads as TGTGCCAGCAGTGCGGGGAGCTCCTACAATGAGCAGTTCTTC. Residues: CASSAGSSYNEQFF.

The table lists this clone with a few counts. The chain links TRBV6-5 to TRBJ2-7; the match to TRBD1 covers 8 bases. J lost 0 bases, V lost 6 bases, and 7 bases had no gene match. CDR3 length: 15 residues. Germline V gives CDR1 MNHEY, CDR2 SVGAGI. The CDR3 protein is CASRRDRGPSYEQYF. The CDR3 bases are TGTGCCAGCAGACGCGACAGGGGACCCTCCTACGAGCAGTACTTC.

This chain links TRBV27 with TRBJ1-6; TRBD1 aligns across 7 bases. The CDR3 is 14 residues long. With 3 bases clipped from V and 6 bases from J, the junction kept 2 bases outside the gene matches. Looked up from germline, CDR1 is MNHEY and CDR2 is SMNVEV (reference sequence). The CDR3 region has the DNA TGTGCCAGCAGTTTTGGGACAGTTAATTCACCCCTCCACTTT. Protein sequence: CASSFGTVNSPLHF.

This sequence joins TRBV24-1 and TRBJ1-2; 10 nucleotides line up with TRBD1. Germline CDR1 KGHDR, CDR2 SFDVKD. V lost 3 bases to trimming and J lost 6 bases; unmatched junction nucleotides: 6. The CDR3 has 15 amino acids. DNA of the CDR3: TGTGCCACCAGTGATCATACCGGGACAGGGGATGGCTACACCTTC. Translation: CATSDHTGTGDGYTF.

The CDR3 spells CASTGTGVIRATEAFF. CDR3 DNA sequence: TGTGCCAGCACCGGGACAGGGGTAATTAGGGCTACTGAAGCTTTCTTT. The chain combines TRBV6-6 with TRBJ1-1; 10 positions agree with TRBD1. The germline V gene encodes CDR1 MNHNY and CDR2 SVGAGI (reference sequence). J lost 5 bases, V lost 7 bases, and 13 bases had no gene match. There are 16 residues in the CDR3.

Here the CDR3 DNA reads TGTGCCAGCAGCAACGGACAGGGGGACACTGAAGCTTTCTTT. Translating it yields CASSNGQGDTEAFF. The rearrangement uses TRBV5-4 and TRBJ1-1; 10 bases map to TRBD1. From germline, CDR1 is SGHNT and CDR2 YYREEE (reference sequence). The CDR3 loop spans 14 amino acids. V lost 4 bases and J lost 3; bases outside the gene matches: 3. Based on the CDR3 plus reference TRBV5-4 and TRBJ1-1, the full variable domain is ETGVTQSPTHLIKTRGQQVTLRCSSQSGHNTVSWYQQALGQGPQFIFQYYREEENGRGNFPPRFSGLQFPNYSSELNVNALELDDSALYLCASSNGQGDTEAFFGQGTRLTVV.

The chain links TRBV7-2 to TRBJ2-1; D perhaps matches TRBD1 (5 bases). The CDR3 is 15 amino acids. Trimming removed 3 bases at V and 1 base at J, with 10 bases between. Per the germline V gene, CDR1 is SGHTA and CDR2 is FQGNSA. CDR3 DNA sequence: TGTGCCAGCAGCTTCGGACATCGGTCCTACAATGAGCAGTTCTTC. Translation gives CASSFGHRSYNEQFF.

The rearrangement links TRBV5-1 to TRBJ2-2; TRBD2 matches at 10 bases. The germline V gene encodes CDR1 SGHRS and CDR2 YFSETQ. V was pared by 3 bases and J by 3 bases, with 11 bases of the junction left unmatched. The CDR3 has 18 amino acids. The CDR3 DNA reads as TGCGCCAGCAGCTCTAGCGGGGGTCGGAGTCTCTACACCGGGGAGCTGTTTTTT. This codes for CASSSSGGRSLYTGELFF.

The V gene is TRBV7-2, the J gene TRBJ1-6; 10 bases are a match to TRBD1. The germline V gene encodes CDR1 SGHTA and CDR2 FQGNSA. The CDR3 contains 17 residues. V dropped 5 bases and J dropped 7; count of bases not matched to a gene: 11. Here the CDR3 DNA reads TGTGCCAGCAGCCTGCGGACAGGGGGAAATATAAATTCACCCCTCCACTTT. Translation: CASSLRTGGNINSPLHF.

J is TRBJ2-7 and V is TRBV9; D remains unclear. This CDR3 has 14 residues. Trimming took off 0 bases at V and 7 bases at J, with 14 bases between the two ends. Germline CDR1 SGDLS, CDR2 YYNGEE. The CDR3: CASSVDTVNEEQYF. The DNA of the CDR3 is TGTGCCAGCAGCGTAGATACAGTCAACGAGGAGCAGTACTTC.

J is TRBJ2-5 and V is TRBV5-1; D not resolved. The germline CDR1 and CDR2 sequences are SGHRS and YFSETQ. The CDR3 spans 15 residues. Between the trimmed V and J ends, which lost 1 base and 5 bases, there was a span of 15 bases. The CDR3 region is CASSLFPARSETQYF. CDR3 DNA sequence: TGCGCCAGCAGCTTGTTTCCAGCCAGGTCCGAGACCCAGTACTTC.

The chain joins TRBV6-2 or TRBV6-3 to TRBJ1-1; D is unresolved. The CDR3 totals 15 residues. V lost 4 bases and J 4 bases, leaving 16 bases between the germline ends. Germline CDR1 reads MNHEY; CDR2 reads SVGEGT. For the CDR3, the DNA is TGTGCCAGCAGTTTACAGATGACCTCGATCACTGAAGCTTTCTTT. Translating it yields CASSLQMTSITEAFF.

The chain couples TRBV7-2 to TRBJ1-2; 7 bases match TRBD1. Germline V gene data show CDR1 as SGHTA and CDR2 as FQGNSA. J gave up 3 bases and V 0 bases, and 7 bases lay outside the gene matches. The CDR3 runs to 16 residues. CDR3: CASSLASRGQDYGYTF. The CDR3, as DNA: TGTGCCAGCAGCTTAGCGTCGAGGGGGCAGGACTATGGCTACACCTTC.

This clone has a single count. The CDR3 DNA follows: TGTGCCACCAGTGACGGTAACTATGGCTACACCTTC. It specifies CATSDGNYGYTF. The chain uses TRBV24-1 and TRBJ1-2, with unresolved D. In germline, CDR1 is KGHDR, CDR2 SFDVKD. Trimming pared 4 bases from V and 1 base from J, leaving 3 bases between. The length of the CDR3 is 12 residues.